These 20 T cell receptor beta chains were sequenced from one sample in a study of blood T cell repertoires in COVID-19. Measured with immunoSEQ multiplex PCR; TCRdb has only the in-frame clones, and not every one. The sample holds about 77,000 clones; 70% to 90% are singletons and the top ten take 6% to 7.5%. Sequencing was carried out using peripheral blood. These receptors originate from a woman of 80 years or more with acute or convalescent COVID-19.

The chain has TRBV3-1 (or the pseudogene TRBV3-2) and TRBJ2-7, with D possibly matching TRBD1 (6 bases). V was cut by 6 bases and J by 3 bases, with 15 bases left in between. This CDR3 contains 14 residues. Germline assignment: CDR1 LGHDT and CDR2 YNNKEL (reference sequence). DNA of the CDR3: TGTGCCAGCAGTGACCTGGGCAGGGGCTACGAGCAGTACTTC. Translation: CASSDLGRGYEQYF.

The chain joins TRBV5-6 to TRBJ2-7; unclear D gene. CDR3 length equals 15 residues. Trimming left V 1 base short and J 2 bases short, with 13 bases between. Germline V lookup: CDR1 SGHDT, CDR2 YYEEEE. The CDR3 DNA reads TGTGCCAGCAGCTTGAGGTGGGCCCCTCCCTACGAGCAGTACTTC. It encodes CASSLRWAPPYEQYF.

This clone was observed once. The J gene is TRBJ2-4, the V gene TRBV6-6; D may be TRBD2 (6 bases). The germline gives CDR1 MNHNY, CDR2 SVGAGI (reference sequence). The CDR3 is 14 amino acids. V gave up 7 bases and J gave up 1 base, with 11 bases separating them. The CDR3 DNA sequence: TGTGCCAGCATACGGGCGGGGGCCAAAAACATTCAGTACTTC. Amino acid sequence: CASIRAGAKNIQYF.

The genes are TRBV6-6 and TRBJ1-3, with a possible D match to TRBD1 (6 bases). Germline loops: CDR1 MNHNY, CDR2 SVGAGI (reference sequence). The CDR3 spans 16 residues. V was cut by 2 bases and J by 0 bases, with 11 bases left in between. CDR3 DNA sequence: TGTGCCAGCAGTTACCAGGGACACCTCTCTGGAAACACCATATATTTT. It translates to CASSYQGHLSGNTIYF.

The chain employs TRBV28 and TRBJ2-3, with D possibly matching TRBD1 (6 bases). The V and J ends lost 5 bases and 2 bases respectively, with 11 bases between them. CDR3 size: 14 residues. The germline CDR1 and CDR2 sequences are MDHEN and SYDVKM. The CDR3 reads CASSTGQHTDTQYF. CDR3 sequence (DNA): TGTGCCAGCAGTACAGGACAGCACACAGATACGCAGTATTTT.

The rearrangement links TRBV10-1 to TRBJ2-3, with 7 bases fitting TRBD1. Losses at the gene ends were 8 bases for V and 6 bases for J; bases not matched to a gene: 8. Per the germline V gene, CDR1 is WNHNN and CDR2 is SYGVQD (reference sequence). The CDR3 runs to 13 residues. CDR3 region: CASSDRATDTQYF. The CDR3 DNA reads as TGCGCCAGCTCTGACAGGGCAACGGATACGCAGTATTTT.

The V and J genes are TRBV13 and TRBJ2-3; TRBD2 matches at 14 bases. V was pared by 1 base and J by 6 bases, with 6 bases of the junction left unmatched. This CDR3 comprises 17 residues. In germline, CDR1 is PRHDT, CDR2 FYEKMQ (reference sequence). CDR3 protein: CASSLVGLAGVDDTQYF. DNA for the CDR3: TGTGCCAGCAGCTTAGTGGGACTAGCGGGGGTTGACGATACGCAGTATTTT.

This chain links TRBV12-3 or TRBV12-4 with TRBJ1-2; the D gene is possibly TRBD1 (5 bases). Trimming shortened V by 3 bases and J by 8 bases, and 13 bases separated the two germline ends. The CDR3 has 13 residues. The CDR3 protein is CASSLEGLRGYTF. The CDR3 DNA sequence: TGTGCCAGCAGTTTGGAGGGGCTGCGGGGCTACACCTTC.

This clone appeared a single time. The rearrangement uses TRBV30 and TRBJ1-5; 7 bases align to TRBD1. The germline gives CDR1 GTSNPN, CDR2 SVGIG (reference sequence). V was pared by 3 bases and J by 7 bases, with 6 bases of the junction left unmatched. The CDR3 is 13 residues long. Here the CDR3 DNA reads TGTGCCTGGAGAGATCAGGGGGGACAGCCCCAGCATTTT. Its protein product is CAWRDQGGQPQHF.

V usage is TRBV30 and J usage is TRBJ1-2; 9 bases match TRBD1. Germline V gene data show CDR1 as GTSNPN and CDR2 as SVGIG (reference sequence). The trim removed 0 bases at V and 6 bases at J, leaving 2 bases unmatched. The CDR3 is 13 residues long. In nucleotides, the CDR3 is TGTGCCTGGAGTGTACAGGGGGCTAATGGCTACACCTTC. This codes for CAWSVQGANGYTF.

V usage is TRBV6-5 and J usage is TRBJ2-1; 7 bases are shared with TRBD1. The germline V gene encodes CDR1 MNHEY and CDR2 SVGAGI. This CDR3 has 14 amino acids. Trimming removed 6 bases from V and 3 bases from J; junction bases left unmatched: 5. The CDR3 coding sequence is TGTGCCAGCAGACCGACAGGGCTCTACAATGAGCAGTTCTTC. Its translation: CASRPTGLYNEQFF.

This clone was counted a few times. The CDR3 here is CASSFVQREGYEQYF. CDR3 nucleotide sequence: TGTGCCAGCAGTTTCGTCCAGCGGGAGGGGTACGAGCAGTACTTC. The chain is built from TRBV27 and TRBJ2-7; 10 bases are a match to TRBD2. The CDR3 contains 15 residues. V shed 3 bases, J shed 4 bases, and the junction held 6 bases outside the gene matches. Germline CDR1 and CDR2: MNHEY and SMNVEV (reference sequence).

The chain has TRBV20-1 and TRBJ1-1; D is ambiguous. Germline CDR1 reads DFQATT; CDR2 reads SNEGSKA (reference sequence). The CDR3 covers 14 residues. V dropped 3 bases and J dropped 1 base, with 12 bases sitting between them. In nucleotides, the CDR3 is TGCAGTGCTAGTCGGGAGGGCGGGAACACTGAAGCTTTCTTT. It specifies CSASREGGNTEAFF.

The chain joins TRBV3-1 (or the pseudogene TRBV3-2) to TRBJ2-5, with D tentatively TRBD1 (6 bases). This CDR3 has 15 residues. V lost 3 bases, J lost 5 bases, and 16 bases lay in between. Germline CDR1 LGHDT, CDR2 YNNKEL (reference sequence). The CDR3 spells CASSQDSPRGETQYF. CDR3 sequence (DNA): TGTGCCAGCAGCCAGGACAGTCCAAGAGGGGAGACCCAGTACTTC.

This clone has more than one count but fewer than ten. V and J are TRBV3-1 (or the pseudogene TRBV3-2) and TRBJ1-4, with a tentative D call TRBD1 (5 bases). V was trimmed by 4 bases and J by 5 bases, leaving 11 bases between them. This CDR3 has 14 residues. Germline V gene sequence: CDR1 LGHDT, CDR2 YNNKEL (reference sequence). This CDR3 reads CASSPDSRNEKLFF. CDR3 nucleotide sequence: TGTGCCAGCAGCCCTGACAGTAGAAATGAAAAACTGTTTTTT.

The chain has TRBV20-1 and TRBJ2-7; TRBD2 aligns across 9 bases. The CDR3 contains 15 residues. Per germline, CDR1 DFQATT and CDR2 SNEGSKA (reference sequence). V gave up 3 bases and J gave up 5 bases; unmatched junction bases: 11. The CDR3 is CSASPPAGGYHEQYF. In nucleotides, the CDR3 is TGCAGTGCTAGTCCGCCAGCGGGAGGTTATCACGAGCAGTACTTC.

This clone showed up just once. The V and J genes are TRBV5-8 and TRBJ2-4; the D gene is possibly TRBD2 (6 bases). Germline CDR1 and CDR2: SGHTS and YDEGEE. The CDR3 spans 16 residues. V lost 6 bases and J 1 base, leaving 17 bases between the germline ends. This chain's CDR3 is CASTRRDFNAKNIQYF. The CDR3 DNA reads TGTGCCAGCACCCGTAGGGACTTCAATGCCAAAAACATTCAGTACTTC.

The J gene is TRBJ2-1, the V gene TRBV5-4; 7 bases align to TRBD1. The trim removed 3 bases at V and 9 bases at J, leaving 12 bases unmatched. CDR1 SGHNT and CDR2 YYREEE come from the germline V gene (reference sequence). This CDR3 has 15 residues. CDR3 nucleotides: TGTGCCAGCAGCTCCGGGACGACAGGGAAGCTTGAGCAGTTCTTC. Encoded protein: CASSSGTTGKLEQFF. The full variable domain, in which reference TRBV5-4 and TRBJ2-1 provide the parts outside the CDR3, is ETGVTQSPTHLIKTRGQQVTLRCSSQSGHNTVSWYQQALGQGPQFIFQYYREEENGRGNFPPRFSGLQFPNYSSELNVNALELDDSALYLCASSSGTTGKLEQFFGPGTRLTVL.

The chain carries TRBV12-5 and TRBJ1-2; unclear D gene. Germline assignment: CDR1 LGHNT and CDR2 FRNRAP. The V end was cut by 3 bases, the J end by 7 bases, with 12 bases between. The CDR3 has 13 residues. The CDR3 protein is CASGFTPAGGYTF. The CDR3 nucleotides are TGTGCTAGTGGTTTCACTCCCGCGGGTGGCTACACCTTC.

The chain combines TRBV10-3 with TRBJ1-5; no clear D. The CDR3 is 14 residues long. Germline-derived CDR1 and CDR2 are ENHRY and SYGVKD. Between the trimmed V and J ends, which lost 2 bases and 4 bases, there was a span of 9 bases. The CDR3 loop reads CAISEVTGNQPQHF. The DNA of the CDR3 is TGTGCCATCAGTGAGGTGACTGGGAATCAGCCCCAGCATTTT.